Here is one TCR beta chain with its context. Per germline, CDR1 MNHGY and CDR2 SAAAGT. CDR3 size: 13 residues. V lost 6 bases and J lost 10; bases outside the gene matches: 7. The sample is drawn from a study of T cells in localized non-small cell lung cancer. Clones were read by immunoSEQ multiplex PCR, and TCRdb kept only the in-frame ones, dropping some. The profile shows thousands of clones, roughly 30% of them singletons. This sequence originates from a female donor older than 55 with stage I lung adenocarcinoma. Material: lung tumor tissue, obtained before any cancer treatment. The genes are TRBV6-8 and TRBJ2-1; 9 bases map to TRBD1. Here the CDR3 reads CASRRTGVAEQFF. For the CDR3, the DNA is TGTGCCAGCAGAAGGACAGGGGTTGCAGAGCAGTTCTTC.